The T cell receptor (beta chain) described here comes from a study of T cell responses to AZD1222 COVID-19 vaccine. Turning to the study itself: Second-dose intervals near 4 or 12 weeks were combined. General observations from the study: Donors in the cohort were predominantly white British and more often female, and clonal diversity was possibly underestimated. AZD1222 recipients seropositive at baseline numbered only 6 or 7. The breadth and depth of Spike-specific TCRs increased once two AZD1222 doses had been given.

This clone was seen a handful of times. The antigen is undetermined. The table came from immunoSEQ multiplex PCR; TCRdb's copy has only in-frame clones and leaves some out. The sample shows some 120,000 clones, 90% to 95% of them seen only once. Trimming cost V 7 bases and J 4 bases, with 11 bases left between them. The length of the CDR3 is 13 residues. The gene calls are TRBV12-3 or TRBV12-4 and TRBJ1-3, with D maybe TRBD1 (5 bases). The source was peripheral blood, collected on day 0 of AZD1222 vaccination. This sequence was found in an adult in good health. The CDR3 region is CASTPGQGNTIYF. The DNA of the CDR3 is TGTGCCAGCACTCCCGGACAAGGAAACACCATATATTTT.